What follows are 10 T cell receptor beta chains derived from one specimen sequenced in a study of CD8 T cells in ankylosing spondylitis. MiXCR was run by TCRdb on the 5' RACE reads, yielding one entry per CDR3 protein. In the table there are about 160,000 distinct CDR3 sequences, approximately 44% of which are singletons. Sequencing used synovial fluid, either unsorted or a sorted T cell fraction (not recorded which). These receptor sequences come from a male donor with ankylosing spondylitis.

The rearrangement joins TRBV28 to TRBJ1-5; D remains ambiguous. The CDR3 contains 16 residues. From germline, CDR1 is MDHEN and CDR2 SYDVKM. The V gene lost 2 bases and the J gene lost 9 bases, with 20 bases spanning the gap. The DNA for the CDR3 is TGTGCCAGCAGTTTAATCGGCAGGACCGGAGTAGGGCCCCAGCATTTT. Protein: CASSLIGRTGVGPQHF.

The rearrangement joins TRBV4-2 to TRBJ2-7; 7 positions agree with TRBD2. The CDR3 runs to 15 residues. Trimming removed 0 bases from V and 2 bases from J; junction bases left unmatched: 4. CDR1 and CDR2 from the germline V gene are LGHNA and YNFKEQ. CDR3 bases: TGTGCCAGCAGCCAAGACCCCAGCGGGGCCTACGAGCAGTACTTC. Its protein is CASSQDPSGAYEQYF.

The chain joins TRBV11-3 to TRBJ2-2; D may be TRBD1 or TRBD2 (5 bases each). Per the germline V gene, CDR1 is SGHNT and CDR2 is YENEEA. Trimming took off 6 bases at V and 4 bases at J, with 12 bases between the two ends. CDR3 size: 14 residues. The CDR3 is CASRARDLTGELFF. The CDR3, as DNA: TGTGCCAGCAGAGCTCGGGACCTCACCGGGGAGCTGTTTTTT.

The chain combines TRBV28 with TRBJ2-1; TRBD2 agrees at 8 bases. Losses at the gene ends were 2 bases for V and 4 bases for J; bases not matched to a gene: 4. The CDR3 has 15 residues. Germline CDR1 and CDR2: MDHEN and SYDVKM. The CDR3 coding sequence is TGTGCCAGCAGTTTACCGGGACTAGGGTACAATGAGCAGTTCTTC. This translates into CASSLPGLGYNEQFF.

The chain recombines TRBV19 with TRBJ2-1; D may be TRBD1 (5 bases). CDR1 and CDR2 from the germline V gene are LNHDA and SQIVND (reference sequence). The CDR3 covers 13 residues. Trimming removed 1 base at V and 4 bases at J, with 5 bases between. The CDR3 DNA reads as TGTGCCAGTAGTATAGGACAGTACAATGAGCAGTTCTTC. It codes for CASSIGQYNEQFF.

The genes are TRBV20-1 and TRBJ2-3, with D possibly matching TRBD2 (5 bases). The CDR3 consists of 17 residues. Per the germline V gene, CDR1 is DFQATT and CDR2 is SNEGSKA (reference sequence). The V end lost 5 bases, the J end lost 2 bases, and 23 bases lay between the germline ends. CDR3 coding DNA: TGCAGTGCTTCCACCCTGTGGAGAAGCGGACCCACAGATACGCAGTATTTT. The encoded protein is CSASTLWRSGPTDTQYF.

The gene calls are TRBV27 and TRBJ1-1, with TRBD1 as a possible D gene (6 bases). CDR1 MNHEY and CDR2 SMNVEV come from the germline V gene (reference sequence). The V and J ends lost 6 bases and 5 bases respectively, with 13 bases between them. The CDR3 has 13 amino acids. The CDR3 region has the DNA TGTGCCAGCAGCGCACAGGGTTGGACTGAAGCTTTCTTT. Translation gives CASSAQGWTEAFF.

The CDR3 reads CASSLVVGWGGSRETQYF. The CDR3 DNA reads as TGTGCCAGCAGCTTAGTTGTTGGGTGGGGCGGGAGCAGGGAGACCCAGTACTTC. V and J are TRBV11-2 and TRBJ2-5; 7 bases are a match to TRBD2. CDR1 and CDR2 from the germline V gene are SGHAT and FQNNGV. CDR3 size: 18 residues. V shed 1 base and J 5 bases; nucleotides not matched to a gene: 16. Full variable domain (rest looked up from reference TRBV11-2 and TRBJ2-5): EAGVAQSPRYKIIEKRQSVAFWCNPISGHATLYWYQQILGQGPKLLIQFQNNGVVDDSQLPKDRFSAERLKGVDSTLKIQPAKLEDSAVYLCASSLVVGWGGSRETQYFGPGTRLLVL.

The CDR3 nucleotides are TGTGCCAGCTCACTTCCAGGGGGCCCGGCTTTCTTT. Its protein is CASSLPGGPAFF. The chain combines TRBV18 with TRBJ1-1; 8 bases match TRBD1. The junction had 6 bases not matched to a gene; V was cut back by 4 bases and J by 11 bases. This CDR3 region has 12 residues. Germline CDR1 is KGHSH and CDR2 is LQKENI. Filled out from reference TRBV18 and TRBJ1-1, the complete variable domain reads NAGVMQNPRHLVRRRGQEARLRCSPMKGHSHVYWYRQLPEEGLKFMVYLQKENIIDESGMPKERFSAEFPKEGPSILRIQQVVRGDSAAYFCASSLPGGPAFFGQGTRLTVV.

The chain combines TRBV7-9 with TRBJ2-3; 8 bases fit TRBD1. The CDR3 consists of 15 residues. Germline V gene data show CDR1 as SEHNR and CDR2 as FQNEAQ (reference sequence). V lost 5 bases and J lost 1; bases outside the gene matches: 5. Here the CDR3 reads CASSPKTGGTDTQYF. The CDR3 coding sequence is TGTGCCAGCAGCCCCAAGACAGGGGGCACAGATACGCAGTATTTT.